The following is a T cell receptor beta chain sequence with its context. Its antigen is unidentified. The record originates from a study of CXCR3-negative and CXCR3-positive naive CD8 T cells. Study in general: Close to 135 million TRB reads were obtained in total, which works out to about 1.5 +/- 0.3 million per library.

The length of the CDR3 is 18 residues. Germline CDR1 reads MNHEY; CDR2 reads SVGEGT. The libraries of TRB cDNA were constructed through 5' RACE using UMI labels. TCRdb reworked the 5' RACE reads into one entry per CDR3 protein, no DNA. The sample holds 55,000 to 70,000 distinct CDR3 sequences. Study results and limitations: TRB CDR3 properties served as the basis for inferring TCR strength, and surface CD5 was comparable between naive subsets. CXCR3 expression dropped partially after cryopreservation, and most assays relied on fresh PBMCs. High diversity, comparable across both naive subsets, contrasted with much lower diversity in memory CD8+ cells.

The clonotype originates from a human donor in good health. Some clones in this sample may be carry-over from other donors' samples. V is TRBV6-2 or TRBV6-3 and J is TRBJ2-3; the TCRdb D gene call, TRBD2, has no DNA to confirm it. The sample consisted of memory CD8+ T cells from blood. This CDR3 reads CASSLVADGGGAVDTQYF.